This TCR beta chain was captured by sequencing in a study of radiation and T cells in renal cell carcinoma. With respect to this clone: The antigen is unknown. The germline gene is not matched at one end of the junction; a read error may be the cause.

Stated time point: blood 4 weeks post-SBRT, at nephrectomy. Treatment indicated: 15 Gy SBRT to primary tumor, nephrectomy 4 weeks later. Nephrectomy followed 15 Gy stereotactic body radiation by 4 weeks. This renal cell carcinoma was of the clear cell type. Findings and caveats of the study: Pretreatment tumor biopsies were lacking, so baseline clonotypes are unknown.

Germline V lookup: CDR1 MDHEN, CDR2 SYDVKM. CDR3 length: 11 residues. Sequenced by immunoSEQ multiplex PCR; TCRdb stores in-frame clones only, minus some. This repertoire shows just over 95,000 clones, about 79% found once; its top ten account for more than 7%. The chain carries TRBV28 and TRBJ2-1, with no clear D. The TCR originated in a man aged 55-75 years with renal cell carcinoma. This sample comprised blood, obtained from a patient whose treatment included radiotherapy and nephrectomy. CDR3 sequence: CASSRYDEQFF. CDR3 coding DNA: TGTGCCAGCAGTCGCTACGATGAGCAGTTCTTC.